The 27 T cell receptor beta chains below come from one sample, sequenced in a study of T cells and Merkel cell carcinoma outcomes. Assay: immunoSEQ multiplex PCR; the TCRdb copy retains only in-frame clones and omits some. The sample yields about 3,000 clones, 95% to 97% seen once. The sequencing sample was made of tumor tissue from Merkel cell carcinoma. These receptor sequences come from a human donor with Merkel cell carcinoma.

This chain joins TRBV13 and TRBJ1-2; 7 nucleotides match TRBD1. Trimming at V came to 0 bases and at J to 2 bases, leaving 0 bases not matched to a gene. Germline lookup yields CDR1 PRHDT and CDR2 FYEKMQ (reference sequence). The CDR3 consists of 14 residues. The CDR3 protein is CASSLGTGNYGYTF. The DNA for the CDR3 is TGTGCCAGCAGCTTAGGGACAGGGAACTATGGCTACACCTTC. Using reference TRBV13 and TRBJ1-2 for the parts outside the CDR3, the full variable domain is AAGVIQSPRHLIKEKRETATLKCYPIPRHDTVYWYQQGPGQDPQFLISFYEKMQSDKGSIPDRFSAQQFSDYHSELNMSSLELGDSALYFCASSLGTGNYGYTFGSGTRLTVV.

The chain has TRBV21-1 and TRBJ1-2. TRBV21-1 is classified as a pseudogene. The CDR3 is 15 amino acids. CDR3 nucleotides: TGTGCCAGCAGCAAGGAGAGGTTAATCCGCTATGGCTACACCTTC. Translation gives CASSKERLIRYGYTF.

The chain has TRBV18 and TRBJ2-1; TRBD1 matches at 9 bases. The CDR3 covers 18 residues. V lost 4 bases to trimming and J lost 2 bases; unmatched junction nucleotides: 12. In germline, CDR1 is KGHSH, CDR2 LQKENI. CDR3 in amino acids: CASSLYKQGAGTYNEQFF. The CDR3 coding sequence is TGTGCCAGCTCACTATATAAACAGGGGGCAGGAACCTACAATGAGCAGTTCTTC. Supplemented by reference TRBV18 and TRBJ2-1, the full variable domain reads NAGVMQNPRHLVRRRGQEARLRCSPMKGHSHVYWYRQLPEEGLKFMVYLQKENIIDESGMPKERFSAEFPKEGPSILRIQQVVRGDSAAYFCASSLYKQGAGTYNEQFFGPGTRLTVL.

The chain couples TRBV18 to TRBJ1-4, with D hard to call. Between the trimmed V and J ends, which lost 3 bases and 3 bases, there was a span of 20 bases. There are 18 residues in the CDR3. CDR1 and CDR2 (germline): KGHSH, LQKENI. The CDR3 loop reads CASSPLKDGHAANEKLFF. The CDR3 coding sequence is TGTGCCAGCTCACCCCTTAAGGACGGGCATGCAGCTAATGAAAAACTGTTTTTT. The complete variable domain, with remaining parts taken from reference TRBV18 and TRBJ1-4, reads NAGVMQNPRHLVRRRGQEARLRCSPMKGHSHVYWYRQLPEEGLKFMVYLQKENIIDESGMPKERFSAEFPKEGPSILRIQQVVRGDSAAYFCASSPLKDGHAANEKLFFGSGTQLSVL.

J is TRBJ2-1 and V is TRBV5-6; 7 nucleotides agree with TRBD2. With 4 bases clipped from V and 4 bases from J, the junction kept 2 bases outside the gene matches. This CDR3 has 13 residues. Per germline, CDR1 SGHDT and CDR2 YYEEEE. Here the CDR3 DNA reads TGTGCCAGCAGCGAGGGACTATACAATGAGCAGTTCTTC. Protein: CASSEGLYNEQFF.

This clone appeared a single time. The chain couples TRBV7-2 to TRBJ2-3; D unresolved. V was shortened by 2 bases and J by 4 bases, with 4 bases between the two germline ends. This CDR3 is 12 amino acids long. Germline values: CDR1 SGHTA, CDR2 FQGNSA. This CDR3 reads CASSLIADTQYF. The CDR3 DNA sequence: TGTGCCAGCAGCTTAATCGCAGATACGCAGTATTTT.

This sequence joins TRBV6-1 and TRBJ2-1; D might be TRBD1 (5 bases). Per germline, CDR1 MNHNS and CDR2 SASEGT. V was pared by 6 bases and J by 5 bases, with 14 bases between. The CDR3 spans 14 residues. The CDR3: CASRDWGTNNEQFF. The DNA of the CDR3 is TGTGCCAGCAGAGATTGGGGCACAAACAATGAGCAGTTCTTC.

The chain couples TRBV18 to TRBJ1-6; perhaps TRBD1 as D (6 bases). The CDR3 covers 13 residues. The V and J ends lost 5 bases and 7 bases respectively, with 9 bases between them. In germline, CDR1 is KGHSH, CDR2 LQKENI. CDR3 nucleotides: TGTGCCAGCTCAAAGGGGGAGAATTCACCCCTCCACTTT. Translating it yields CASSKGENSPLHF.

This chain connects TRBV5-1 to TRBJ2-5; D is possibly TRBD1 (7 bases). This CDR3 spans 15 amino acids. Germline loops: CDR1 SGHRS, CDR2 YFSETQ. Trimming removed 0 bases from V and 1 base from J, with 10 bases in between. The CDR3 spells CASSLAGGTQETQYF. As DNA, the CDR3 is TGCGCCAGCAGCTTGGCAGGGGGGACCCAAGAGACCCAGTACTTC. The variable domain in full, with the rest retrieved from reference TRBV5-1 and TRBJ2-5, is KAGVTQTPRYLIKTRGQQVTLSCSPISGHRSVSWYQQTPGQGLQFLFEYFSETQRNKGNFPGRFSGRQFSNSRSEMNVSTLELGDSALYLCASSLAGGTQETQYFGPGTRLLVL.

Details on this clone: The CDR3 end shows no conserved phenylalanine or tryptophan, and so a read error is likely. This chain connects TRBV6-5 to TRBJ1-3; D gene ambiguous. With 2 bases removed from V and 0 bases from J, the gap between germline ends came to 2 bases. The length of the CDR3 is 13 residues. The germline V gene has CDR1 MNHEY and CDR2 SVGAGI. Written as DNA, the CDR3 is TGTGCCAGCAGTTACAGCTCTGGAAACACCATATATGTT. It translates to CASSYSSGNTIYV.

The chain is built from TRBV9 and TRBJ2-7, with a possible D match to TRBD1 (5 bases). In germline, CDR1 is SGDLS, CDR2 YYNGEE. The CDR3 consists of 14 residues. Trimming pared 0 bases from V and 5 bases from J, leaving 12 bases between. CDR3 DNA: TGTGCCAGCAGCGTAGCTGCAGGGTCGGACGAGCAGTACTTC. It codes for CASSVAAGSDEQYF. Complete variable domain (other parts from reference TRBV9 and TRBJ2-7): DSGVTQTPKHLITATGQRVTLRCSPRSGDLSVYWYQQSLDQGLQFLIQYYNGEERAKGNILERFSAQQFPDLHSELNLSSLELGDSALYFCASSVAAGSDEQYFGPGTRLTVT.

This chain connects TRBV5-4 to TRBJ2-7; D unclear. Germline lookup yields CDR1 SGHNT and CDR2 YYREEE (reference sequence). Trimming took 5 bases from V and 4 from J, leaving 16 bases between them. The CDR3 contains 14 residues. The DNA for the CDR3 is TGTGCCAGCAGTGCCCTTGGGTCTCAGTACGAGCAGTACTTC. It is translated as CASSALGSQYEQYF.

On this clone: One junction end disagrees with the germline gene, perhaps due to a read error. The V call is TRBV18, the J call TRBJ1-1, with a tentative D call TRBD1 (5 bases). There are 15 residues in the CDR3. Germline V gene data show CDR1 as KGHSH and CDR2 as LQKENI. CDR3 DNA sequence: TGTGCCAGCTCTCTTCTCGGTAATACCGGGACTGAGGCTTTCTTT. Encoded protein: CASSLLGNTGTEAFF.

This clone appeared a single time. The genes are TRBV4-3 and TRBJ2-7; D is undetermined. CDR1 LGHNA and CDR2 YSLEER come from the germline V gene. Trimming pared 1 base from V and 3 bases from J, leaving 13 bases between. This CDR3 has 15 residues. The CDR3 reads CASSQAFWNSYEQYF. In DNA, the CDR3 is TGCGCCAGCAGCCAAGCTTTCTGGAACAGCTACGAGCAGTACTTC.

This chain connects TRBV6-1 to TRBJ1-2; perhaps TRBD1 as D (5 bases). CDR1 is MNHNS, CDR2 SASEGT, per germline. The length of the CDR3 is 15 residues. V dropped 2 bases and J dropped 1 base, with 11 bases sitting between them. CDR3 in amino acids: CASSERTSFNYGYTF. In nucleotides, the CDR3 is TGTGCCAGCAGTGAAAGGACATCTTTTAACTATGGCTACACCTTC.

This chain connects TRBV9 to TRBJ2-7, with D unclear. The CDR3 length is 14 residues. Trimming cost V 4 bases and J 2 bases, with 13 bases left between them. Germline loops: CDR1 SGDLS, CDR2 YYNGEE. The CDR3 loop reads CASSPRTSTYEQYF. As DNA, the CDR3 is TGTGCCAGCAGCCCCCGGACGAGTACCTACGAGCAGTACTTC.

The genes are TRBV6-5 and TRBJ2-4; D not resolved. Germline V CDR1 and CDR2: MNHEY, SVGAGI. This CDR3 comprises 14 residues. V was cut by 0 bases and J by 13 bases, with 16 bases left in between. The CDR3 coding sequence is TGTGCCAGCAGTTACTCCCAACTACAATACCCACAGTACTTC. It translates to CASSYSQLQYPQYF.

This clone has a single count. The rearrangement joins TRBV5-1 to TRBJ2-5; either TRBD1 or TRBD2 may supply D (5 bases each). CDR1 and CDR2 from the germline V gene are SGHRS and YFSETQ. V was trimmed by 0 bases and J by 2 bases, leaving 17 bases between them. CDR3 length equals 17 residues. Here the CDR3 reads CASSLAGIGDRQETQYF. The CDR3 coding sequence is TGCGCCAGCAGCTTGGCCGGGATCGGGGACCGGCAAGAGACCCAGTACTTC.

The V call is TRBV5-1, the J call TRBJ1-6; perhaps TRBD1 as D (5 bases). The V gene lost 4 bases and the J gene lost 15 bases, with 26 bases spanning the gap. CDR1 is SGHRS and CDR2 is YFSETQ in the germline V gene. The CDR3 sequence is 16 residues long. The DNA for the CDR3 is TGCGCCAGCAGCCCCGGGGGAGGGGACGGAATTATTGGCCTCCACTTT. This sequence encodes CASSPGGGDGIIGLHF. Combining the CDR3 with reference TRBV5-1 and TRBJ1-6 gives the whole variable domain KAGVTQTPRYLIKTRGQQVTLSCSPISGHRSVSWYQQTPGQGLQFLFEYFSETQRNKGNFPGRFSGRQFSNSRSEMNVSTLELGDSALYLCASSPGGGDGIIGLHFGNGTRLTVT.

This clone has only one observation. The chain has TRBV2 and TRBJ1-2; D is unclear. The CDR3 runs to 12 residues. V was trimmed by 5 bases and J by 5 bases, leaving 9 bases between them. The V gene's germline CDR1 is SNHLY and CDR2 FYNNEI. The CDR3 reads CASSPDLYGYTF. Written as DNA, the CDR3 is TGTGCCAGCAGTCCGGACCTTTATGGCTACACCTTC.

This rearrangement joins TRBV7-3 to TRBJ1-1; no clear D. This CDR3 is built from 13 residues. CDR1 and CDR2 from the germline V gene are SGHTA and FQGTGA. V was trimmed by 0 bases and J by 0 bases, leaving 2 bases between them. The CDR3 protein is CASSLTVNTEAFF. CDR3 in DNA: TGTGCCAGCAGCTTAACAGTGAACACTGAAGCTTTCTTT.

The chain employs TRBV19 and TRBJ1-5, with D unresolved. This CDR3 spans 18 amino acids. CDR1 is LNHDA, CDR2 SQIVND, per germline (reference sequence). V shed 6 bases and J shed 1 base, with 22 bases lying between them. CDR3 protein: CASSITAVSAISNQPQHF. CDR3 nucleotide sequence: TGTGCCAGTAGCATCACCGCGGTCAGCGCTATAAGCAATCAGCCCCAGCATTTT.

V is TRBV15 and J is TRBJ1-4; TRBD1 matches at 8 bases. Germline-derived CDR1 and CDR2 are LNHNV and YYDKDF (reference sequence). CDR3 size: 14 residues. J was trimmed by 7 bases and V by 7 bases; bases with no gene match: 8. CDR3 sequence reads: CATTLDRAVEKLFF. The CDR3, as DNA: TGTGCCACCACCCTGGACAGGGCCGTTGAAAAACTGTTTTTT.

This rearrangement joins TRBV1 to TRBJ2-6; the table's D gene call, TRBD1, was not cross checked with the DNA. TRBV1 is labeled a pseudogene. The CDR3 runs 17 residues. This CDR3 reads CTSSCICCTSRANVLTF. As DNA, the CDR3 is TGCACCAGCAGCTGTATATGTTGCACAAGTCGGGCCAACGTCCTGACTTTC.

Remarks on this clone: The junction differs from germline at one of its ends, possibly a read error. The gene calls are TRBV6-5 and TRBJ1-2, with D maybe TRBD1 (5 bases). Per the germline V gene, CDR1 is MNHEY and CDR2 is SVGAGI. CDR3 length: 15 residues. For the CDR3, the DNA is TGTGCCAGCAGTTACCCTCAGGGAACCGGGTATGGCTACACTTTC. It yields the protein CASSYPQGTGYGYTF.

In its sample, this clone is large. This chain links TRBV7-6 with TRBJ1-1; D is unclear. Trimming took off 5 bases at V and 1 base at J, with 14 bases between the two ends. This CDR3 region has 15 residues. CDR1 SGHVS and CDR2 FNYEAQ come from the germline V gene. The CDR3 DNA reads as TGTGCCAGCAGCCCGTACAGCATCCAGAACACTGAAGCTTTCTTT. It yields the protein CASSPYSIQNTEAFF. The whole variable domain, filled in from reference TRBV7-6 and TRBJ1-1, reads GAGVSQSPRYKVTKRGQDVALRCDPISGHVSLYWYRQALGQGPEFLTYFNYEAQQDKSGLPNDRFSAERPEGSISTLTIQRTEQRDSAMYRCASSPYSIQNTEAFFGQGTRLTVV.

The chain is built from TRBV19 and TRBJ1-1, with 8 positions matching TRBD1. V shed 3 bases and J 1 base; nucleotides not matched to a gene: 10. The germline CDR1 and CDR2 sequences are LNHDA and SQIVND (reference sequence). This CDR3 spans 17 amino acids. The CDR3 DNA sequence: TGTGCCAGTAGTATCGGACAGGGCAGGGGAGGGAACACTGAAGCTTTCTTT. Its protein product is CASSIGQGRGGNTEAFF.